The entry below gives a single TCR beta chain sequence along with its context. The antigen remains unidentified. cDNA prepared by RNA extraction and subsequent reverse transcription served as the template for sequencing. Only in-frame clones appear in the TCRdb table, and some are missing; sequencing was by immunoSEQ multiplex PCR. The sample shows roughly 170,000 clones, around 60% of them seen only once. The germline V gene encodes CDR1 SGHTA and CDR2 FQGTGA. CDR3 length: 13 amino acids. Deletions cut 5 bases from V and 5 bases from J, with 11 bases between. This sample was included in a study of CD8+ T cells in alopecia areata. For the study at large: A regimen of oral tofacitinib, 5 to 10 mg twice daily, was given to treated patients.

The study, taken as a whole, reports: Between patients, shared TCR sequences were less clear than in mice. This was possibly due in part to HLA diversity in the patient population.

The V call is TRBV7-3, the J call TRBJ2-3; D unclear. Sample: CD4+ T cells sorted from blood, taken at week 0. The TCR comes from a human donor with alopecia areata. DNA of the CDR3: TGTGCCAGCAGCCCGACTGGTATAGATACGCAGTATTTT. This encodes CASSPTGIDTQYF.